These 3 T cell receptor beta chains came from one sample sequenced in a study of T cells in Graves' hyperthyroidism and ophthalmopathy. Authors of the study amplified TCR beta CDR3 regions from RNA transcripts. RT-PCR in the first round (using the HTBI primer set) targeted the TCR CDR3. TCRdb reanalysed the multiplex PCR reads using MiXCR and keeps one entry per CDR3 protein. The data show a few hundred thousand distinct CDR3 sequences, with under 20% seen just once and 35% to 45% held by the top ten. The sequenced sample was blood. These receptors all stem from a man between 18 and 35 years old with Graves' ophthalmopathy.

This clonotype was recorded a few times. The chain carries TRBV12-3 or TRBV12-4 and TRBJ2-4; D uncertain. The germline V and J ends were trimmed by 0 bases and 3 bases, with 6 bases remaining between them. CDR3 length: 14 amino acids. CDR3 bases: TGTGCCAGCAGTTTAGCAGGGAACAAAAACATTCAGTACTTC. Its translation: CASSLAGNKNIQYF.

In this sample, this clonotype turned up many times. The gene calls are TRBV5-1 and TRBJ2-7; D possibly corresponds to TRBD1 (6 bases). V was shortened by 0 bases and J by 5 bases, with 12 bases between the two germline ends. The CDR3 contains 14 residues. The germline V gene encodes CDR1 SGHRS and CDR2 YFSETQ. CDR3: CASSLVGTLDEQYF. As DNA, the CDR3 is TGCGCCAGCAGCTTGGTCGGGACACTCGACGAGCAGTACTTC. Looking up the rest from reference TRBV5-1 and TRBJ2-7 gives the full variable domain: KAGVTQTPRYLIKTRGQQVTLSCSPISGHRSVSWYQQTPGQGLQFLFEYFSETQRNKGNFPGRFSGRQFSNSRSEMNVSTLELGDSALYLCASSLVGTLDEQYFGPGTRLTVT.

In its sample, this clonotype was seen many times. V and J are TRBV11-1 and TRBJ2-3, with 12 bases fitting TRBD2. CDR3 length: 16 amino acids. Per germline, CDR1 SGHAT and CDR2 FQDESV (reference sequence). Trimming cost V 5 bases and J 2 bases; bases outside gene matches: 5. The CDR3 DNA sequence: TGTGCCAGCAGCCTTCTAGCGGGGGGGTTCACAGATACGCAGTATTTT. Its translation is CASSLLAGGFTDTQYF.